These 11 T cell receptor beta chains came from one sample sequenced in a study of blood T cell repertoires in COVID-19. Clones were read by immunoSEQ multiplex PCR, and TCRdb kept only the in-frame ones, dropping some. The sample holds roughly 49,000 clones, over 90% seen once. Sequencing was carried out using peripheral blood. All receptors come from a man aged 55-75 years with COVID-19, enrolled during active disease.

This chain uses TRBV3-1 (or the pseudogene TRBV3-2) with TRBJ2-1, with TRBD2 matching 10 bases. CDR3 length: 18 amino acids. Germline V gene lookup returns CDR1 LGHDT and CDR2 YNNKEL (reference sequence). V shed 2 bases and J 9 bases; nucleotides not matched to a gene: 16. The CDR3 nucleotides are TGTGCCAGCAGCCAATTTTCCATGCGGCTAGCGGGAGCCAGTGAGCAGTTCTTC. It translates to CASSQFSMRLAGASEQFF.

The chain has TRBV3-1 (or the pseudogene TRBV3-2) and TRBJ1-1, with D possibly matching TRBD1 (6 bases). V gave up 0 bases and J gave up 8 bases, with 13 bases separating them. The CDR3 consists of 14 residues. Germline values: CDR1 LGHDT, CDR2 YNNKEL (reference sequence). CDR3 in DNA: TGTGCCAGCAGCCAAGATAATGGCAGGGGCGAAGCTTTCTTT. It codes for CASSQDNGRGEAFF.

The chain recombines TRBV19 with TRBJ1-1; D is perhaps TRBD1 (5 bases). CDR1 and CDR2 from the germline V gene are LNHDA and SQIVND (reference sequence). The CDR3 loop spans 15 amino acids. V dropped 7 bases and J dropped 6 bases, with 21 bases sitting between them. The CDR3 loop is CASIARGTAHAEAFF. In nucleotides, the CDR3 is TGTGCCAGTATCGCGCGGGGGACGGCCCACGCTGAAGCTTTCTTT.

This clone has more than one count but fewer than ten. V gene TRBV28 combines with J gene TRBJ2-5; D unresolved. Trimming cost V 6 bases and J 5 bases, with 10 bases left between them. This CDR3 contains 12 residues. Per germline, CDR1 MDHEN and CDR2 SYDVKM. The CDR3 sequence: CASRAPGETQYF. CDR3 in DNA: TGTGCCAGCAGGGCCCCCGGGGAGACCCAGTACTTC. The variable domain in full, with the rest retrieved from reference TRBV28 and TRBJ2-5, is DVKVTQSSRYLVKRTGEKVFLECVQDMDHENMFWYRQDPGLGLRLIYFSYDVKMKEKGDIPEGYSVSREKKERFSLILESASTNQTSMYLCASRAPGETQYFGPGTRLLVL.

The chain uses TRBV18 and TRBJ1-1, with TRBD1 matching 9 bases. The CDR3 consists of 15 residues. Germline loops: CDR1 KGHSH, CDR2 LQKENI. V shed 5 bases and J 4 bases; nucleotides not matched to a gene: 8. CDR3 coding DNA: TGTGCCAGCTCAGTACAGGGGGCAAGCGGCACTGAAGCTTTCTTT. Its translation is CASSVQGASGTEAFF.

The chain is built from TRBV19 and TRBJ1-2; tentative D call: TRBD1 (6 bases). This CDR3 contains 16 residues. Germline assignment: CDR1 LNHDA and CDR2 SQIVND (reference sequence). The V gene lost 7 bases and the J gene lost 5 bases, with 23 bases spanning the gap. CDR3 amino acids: CASMKEAWGQHYGYTF. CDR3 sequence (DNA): TGTGCCAGTATGAAGGAAGCGTGGGGGCAACATTATGGCTACACCTTC.

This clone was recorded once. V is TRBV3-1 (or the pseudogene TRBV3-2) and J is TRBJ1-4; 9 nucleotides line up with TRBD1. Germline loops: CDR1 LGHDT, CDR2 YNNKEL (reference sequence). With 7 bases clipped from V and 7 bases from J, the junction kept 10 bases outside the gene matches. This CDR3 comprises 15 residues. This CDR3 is CASTPTGGAGEKLFF. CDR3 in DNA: TGTGCCAGCACCCCAACAGGGGGCGCAGGTGAAAAACTGTTTTTT.

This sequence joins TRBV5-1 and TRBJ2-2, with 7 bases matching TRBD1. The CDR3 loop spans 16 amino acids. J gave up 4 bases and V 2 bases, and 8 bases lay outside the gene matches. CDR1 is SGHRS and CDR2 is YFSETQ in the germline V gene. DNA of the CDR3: TGCGCCAGCAGCTTATCCATAACAGGGGTCACCGGGGAGCTGTTTTTT. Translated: CASSLSITGVTGELFF. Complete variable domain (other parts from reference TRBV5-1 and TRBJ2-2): KAGVTQTPRYLIKTRGQQVTLSCSPISGHRSVSWYQQTPGQGLQFLFEYFSETQRNKGNFPGRFSGRQFSNSRSEMNVSTLELGDSALYLCASSLSITGVTGELFFGEGSRLTVL.

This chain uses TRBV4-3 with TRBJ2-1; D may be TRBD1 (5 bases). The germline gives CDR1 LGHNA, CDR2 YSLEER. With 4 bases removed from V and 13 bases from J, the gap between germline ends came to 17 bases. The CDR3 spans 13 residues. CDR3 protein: CASSPTRAPFQFF. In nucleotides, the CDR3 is TGCGCCAGCAGCCCCACCAGGGCCCCTTTTCAGTTCTTC.

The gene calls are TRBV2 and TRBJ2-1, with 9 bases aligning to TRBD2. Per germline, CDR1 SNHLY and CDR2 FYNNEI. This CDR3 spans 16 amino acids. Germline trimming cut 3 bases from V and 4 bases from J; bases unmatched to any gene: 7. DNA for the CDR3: TGTGCCAGCAGTGACGTCCTAGCGGGAAATTACAATGAGCAGTTCTTC. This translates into CASSDVLAGNYNEQFF.

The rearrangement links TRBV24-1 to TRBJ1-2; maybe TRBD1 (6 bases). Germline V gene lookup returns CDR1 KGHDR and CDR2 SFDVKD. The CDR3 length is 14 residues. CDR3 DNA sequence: TGTGCGTACAGGGCTAAGACAGGACCCCATGGCTACACCTTC. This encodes CAYRAKTGPHGYTF.